The 28 T cell receptor beta chains given below trace back to one sample, sequenced in a study of radiation and T cells in renal cell carcinoma. Described time point: blood 2 weeks post-SBRT. Specified treatment: 15 Gy SBRT to primary tumor, nephrectomy 4 weeks later. Here immunoSEQ multiplex PCR was the method, and the copy in TCRdb shows in-frame clones only, minus some. The sample contains 150,000 to 160,000 clones, approximately 90% of which appear only once. The sample consisted of blood, taken from a patient whose treatment included radiotherapy and nephrectomy. All receptors come from a woman in her fifties or sixties with renal cell carcinoma.

V gene TRBV7-6 combines with J gene TRBJ1-2; perhaps TRBD1 as D (6 bases). Germline V lookup: CDR1 SGHVS, CDR2 FNYEAQ. The CDR3 consists of 17 residues. V was pared by 1 base and J by 5 bases, with 20 bases between. Here the CDR3 DNA reads TGTGCCAGCAGCTTAGAATGGGGGCCAGCAACAATGTATGGCTACACCTTC. It yields the protein CASSLEWGPATMYGYTF.

The chain is built from TRBV28 and TRBJ1-5; 7 bases map to TRBD1. V lost 5 bases and J lost 7; bases outside the gene matches: 11. CDR1 and CDR2 from the germline V gene are MDHEN and SYDVKM. This CDR3 comprises 15 residues. CDR3 protein: CASSNPGPGGQPQHF. The CDR3 nucleotides are TGTGCCAGCAGTAACCCCGGGCCAGGGGGACAGCCCCAGCATTTT.

The V gene is TRBV29-1, the J gene TRBJ2-5; D not resolved. The CDR3 contains 14 residues. CDR1 and CDR2 (germline): SQVTM, ANQGSEA. Deletions cut 4 bases from V and 2 bases from J, with 14 bases between. CDR3 in amino acids: CSVVGVLLQETQYF. The CDR3 coding sequence is TGCAGCGTTGTTGGGGTTCTACTTCAAGAGACCCAGTACTTC.

J is TRBJ1-4 and V is TRBV2, with D perhaps matching TRBD1 (5 bases). With 9 bases removed from V and 8 bases from J, the gap between germline ends came to 25 bases. CDR3 size: 16 residues. Germline CDR1 reads SNHLY; CDR2 reads FYNNEI. The CDR3 DNA reads as TGTGCCAGTACTATTCACCGCCCAGGGAATGGAGAAAAACTGTTTTTT. Protein product: CASTIHRPGNGEKLFF.

This chain uses TRBV20-1 with TRBJ1-1, with D uncertain. The germline V gene has CDR1 DFQATT and CDR2 SNEGSKA (reference sequence). CDR3 length: 11 amino acids. With 6 bases removed from V and 7 bases from J, the gap between germline ends came to 12 bases. Here the CDR3 reads CSADGNLEAFF. The CDR3, as DNA: TGCAGTGCCGACGGGAACCTTGAAGCTTTCTTT.

J is TRBJ2-1 and V is TRBV7-6; TRBD1 matches at 9 bases. The CDR3 spans 17 residues. Trimming cost V 5 bases and J 9 bases; bases outside gene matches: 17. Germline V gene sequence: CDR1 SGHVS, CDR2 FNYEAQ. CDR3 in amino acids: CASSRFGTGRAQGEQFF. The CDR3 DNA sequence: TGTGCCAGCAGCCGCTTTGGGACAGGGCGCGCTCAGGGTGAGCAGTTCTTC.

The chain couples TRBV4-2 to TRBJ1-1, with 7 bases that match TRBD1. The CDR3 has 13 residues. V gave up 0 bases and J gave up 8 bases; unmatched junction bases: 3. Germline V gene data show CDR1 as LGHNA and CDR2 as YNFKEQ. CDR3 residues: CASSQENRGEAFF. The CDR3 DNA follows: TGTGCCAGCAGCCAAGAAAACAGGGGCGAAGCTTTCTTT.

V and J are TRBV19 and TRBJ2-5; either TRBD1 or TRBD2 may fit D (5 bases each). Germline V lookup: CDR1 LNHDA, CDR2 SQIVND (reference sequence). Trimming pared 5 bases from V and 4 bases from J, leaving 20 bases between. This CDR3 is 16 amino acids long. For the CDR3, the DNA is TGTGCCAGTAGTTTCCCCCGGGGTCAGAGGGGAGAGACCCAGTACTTC. Protein product: CASSFPRGQRGETQYF.

The chain couples TRBV6-6 to TRBJ1-4; a weak D match, TRBD1 (5 bases). V was shortened by 6 bases and J by 0 bases, with 11 bases between the two germline ends. The CDR3 runs to 15 residues. Per germline, CDR1 MNHNY and CDR2 SVGAGI (reference sequence). In nucleotides, the CDR3 is TGTGCCAGCAGGCCAACAGGAACAACTAATGAAAAACTGTTTTTT. Its translation: CASRPTGTTNEKLFF.

The chain links TRBV7-3 to TRBJ2-2; 7 bases line up with TRBD1. Germline V CDR1 and CDR2: SGHTA, FQGTGA. V gave up 6 bases and J gave up 7 bases; unmatched junction bases: 5. The CDR3 has 13 amino acids. Here the CDR3 reads CASSYTGVGELFF. CDR3 in DNA: TGTGCCAGCAGTTATACAGGGGTCGGGGAGCTGTTTTTT.

The chain has TRBV15 and TRBJ2-2; unclear D gene. Germline V gives CDR1 LNHNV, CDR2 YYDKDF (reference sequence). This CDR3 is built from 13 residues. Trimming left V 0 bases short and J 5 bases short, with 4 bases between. CDR3 bases: TGTGCCACCAGCAGAGAACGTACCGGGGAGCTGTTTTTT. It specifies CATSRERTGELFF.

A remark on this clone: The same CDR3 arises from other DNA sequences in this sample as well. This rearrangement joins TRBV30 to TRBJ1-1; D ambiguous. Germline V gene data show CDR1 as GTSNPN and CDR2 as SVGIG (reference sequence). Deletions cut 0 bases from V and 1 base from J, with 6 bases between. The CDR3 is made up of 13 amino acids. The CDR3: CAWSVTSNTEAFF. CDR3 DNA sequence: TGTGCCTGGAGTGTAACGTCGAACACTGAAGCTTTCTTT.

The V gene is TRBV27, the J gene TRBJ1-1, with TRBD1 as a possible D gene (5 bases). In germline, CDR1 is MNHEY, CDR2 SMNVEV (reference sequence). The CDR3 consists of 14 residues. The germline V and J ends were trimmed by 5 bases and 5 bases, with 15 bases remaining between them. The CDR3 nucleotides are TGTGCCAGCAGTCCTTTTAATGGGGGGACTGAAGCTTTCTTT. This gives the protein CASSPFNGGTEAFF.

This chain joins TRBV4-3 and TRBJ2-1; TRBD1 agrees at 8 bases. CDR3 length equals 16 residues. CDR1 and CDR2 (germline): LGHNA, YSLEER. V shed 0 bases, J shed 7 bases, and the junction held 8 bases outside the gene matches. DNA of the CDR3: TGCGCCAGCAGCCAAGAAACAGGGGGATACGCGAATGAGCAGTTCTTC. It yields the protein CASSQETGGYANEQFF.

The rearrangement joins TRBV6-1 to TRBJ1-1, with 9 bases matching TRBD1. Germline lookup yields CDR1 MNHNS and CDR2 SASEGT. V was pared by 2 bases and J by 5 bases, with 6 bases of the junction left unmatched. CDR3 length: 15 amino acids. CDR3 nucleotide sequence: TGTGCCAGCAGTGAATCGAGGACAGGGGTGACTGAAGCTTTCTTT. Translating it yields CASSESRTGVTEAFF.

The J gene is TRBJ1-1, the V gene TRBV7-9; D is unclear. Germline-derived CDR1 and CDR2 are SEHNR and FQNEAQ (reference sequence). Trimming removed 1 base from V and 5 bases from J, with 5 bases in between. This CDR3 region has 12 residues. The CDR3 region is CASSLGATEAFF. Here the CDR3 DNA reads TGTGCCAGCAGCTTAGGGGCAACTGAAGCTTTCTTT.

The chain recombines TRBV5-6 with TRBJ2-1; a possible D gene is TRBD1 (6 bases). This CDR3 is 17 amino acids long. The germline gives CDR1 SGHDT, CDR2 YYEEEE. V was cut by 4 bases and J by 0 bases, with 17 bases left in between. The DNA for the CDR3 is TGTGCCAGCAGCGCGATGACAGGATTGAGCTCCTACAATGAGCAGTTCTTC. Its protein product is CASSAMTGLSSYNEQFF.

The V call is TRBV6-1, the J call TRBJ1-5; no reliable D call. CDR1 and CDR2 (germline): MNHNS, SASEGT. Between the trimmed V and J ends, which lost 4 bases and 1 base, there was a span of 5 bases. The CDR3 has 13 amino acids. CDR3 sequence reads: CASSGDSNQPQHF. Here the CDR3 DNA reads TGTGCCAGCAGTGGCGACAGCAATCAGCCCCAGCATTTT.

CDR3 protein: CASSLNSWGITDTQYF. The CDR3 DNA follows: TGTGCCAGCAGCTTAAATTCGTGGGGTATCACAGATACGCAGTATTTT. This chain links TRBV7-3 with TRBJ2-3, with D hard to call. The V end was cut by 1 base, the J end by 2 bases, with 13 bases between. The CDR3 runs 16 residues. Germline V gives CDR1 SGHTA, CDR2 FQGTGA.

The J gene is TRBJ2-2, the V gene TRBV9; D gene uncertain. The CDR3 spans 15 residues. Germline V lookup: CDR1 SGDLS, CDR2 YYNGEE. V was pared by 1 base and J by 3 bases, with 10 bases between. This CDR3 is CASSVFYQDTGELFF. The DNA of the CDR3 is TGTGCCAGCAGCGTATTCTACCAGGACACCGGGGAGCTGTTTTTT.

The chain links TRBV2 to TRBJ2-5; 7 positions agree with TRBD1. The CDR3 runs to 13 residues. V gave up 5 bases and J gave up 3 bases; unmatched junction bases: 3. In germline, CDR1 is SNHLY, CDR2 FYNNEI. The CDR3 sequence: CASSKDRKETQYF. CDR3 DNA sequence: TGTGCCAGCAGTAAGGACAGGAAAGAGACCCAGTACTTC.

This clone was recorded once. The chain carries TRBV9 and TRBJ1-3; D call uncertain. This CDR3 is built from 14 residues. The germline V gene encodes CDR1 SGDLS and CDR2 YYNGEE. With 0 bases removed from V and 3 bases from J, the gap between germline ends came to 7 bases. CDR3 residues: CASSVVGDGNTIYF. The DNA of the CDR3 is TGTGCCAGCAGCGTAGTAGGAGATGGAAACACCATATATTTT.

J is TRBJ2-5 and V is TRBV18, with D tentatively TRBD1 (6 bases). CDR3 length equals 13 residues. The germline V gene encodes CDR1 KGHSH and CDR2 LQKENI. Between the trimmed V and J ends, which lost 4 bases and 2 bases, there was a span of 8 bases. CDR3 DNA sequence: TGTGCCAGCTCACTTGGACAGCAAGAGACCCAGTACTTC. As protein: CASSLGQQETQYF. The full variable domain, in which reference TRBV18 and TRBJ2-5 provide the parts outside the CDR3, is NAGVMQNPRHLVRRRGQEARLRCSPMKGHSHVYWYRQLPEEGLKFMVYLQKENIIDESGMPKERFSAEFPKEGPSILRIQQVVRGDSAAYFCASSLGQQETQYFGPGTRLLVL.

The gene calls are TRBV9 and TRBJ2-7, with 7 positions matching TRBD1. Losses at the gene ends were 4 bases for V and 2 bases for J; bases not matched to a gene: 9. The CDR3 is made up of 15 amino acids. Germline-derived CDR1 and CDR2 are SGDLS and YYNGEE. CDR3 protein: CASSPKTGIPYEQYF. CDR3 DNA: TGTGCCAGCAGCCCGAAGACAGGGATCCCCTACGAGCAGTACTTC.

V gene TRBV4-2 combines with J gene TRBJ2-5; 12 nucleotides match TRBD1. The germline CDR1 and CDR2 sequences are LGHNA and YNFKEQ. The CDR3 sequence is 15 residues long. The junction had 3 bases not matched to a gene; V was cut back by 3 bases and J by 4 bases. Here the CDR3 DNA reads TGTGCCAGCAGCCAGGGACAGGGGGCTAGAGAGACCCAGTACTTC. Its protein product is CASSQGQGARETQYF.

The J gene is TRBJ2-5, the V gene TRBV5-1; no reliable D call. CDR1 is SGHRS and CDR2 is YFSETQ in the germline V gene. The CDR3 length is 12 residues. V was pared by 0 bases and J by 1 base, with 1 base between. The CDR3 nucleotides are TGCGCCAGCAGCTTGGCCCAAGAGACCCAGTACTTC. It encodes CASSLAQETQYF.

This chain links TRBV10-3 with TRBJ1-2, with D perhaps matching TRBD1 (5 bases). V lost 3 bases to trimming and J lost 4 bases, with 12 bases between them. Germline-derived CDR1 and CDR2 are ENHRY and SYGVKD. This CDR3 is 14 amino acids long. The CDR3 DNA reads TGTGCCATCAGTGAAGGGGATCTGAGCTATGGCTACACCTTC. Translating it yields CAISEGDLSYGYTF.

This clone has just one count. J is TRBJ2-3 and V is TRBV5-4; 7 bases are a match to TRBD1. The V gene end was trimmed by 7 bases and the J gene end by 5 bases; junction bases not matched to a gene: 13. Germline lookup yields CDR1 SGHNT and CDR2 YYREEE (reference sequence). The CDR3 loop spans 15 amino acids. CDR3 loop: CASPGVKGAVDTQYF. In DNA form, the CDR3 reads TGTGCCAGCCCTGGCGTGAAGGGGGCCGTAGATACGCAGTATTTT.